This TCR beta chain was sequenced during a study of identical twins. Study-level points and caveats: Partly confounded zero-insertion analyses could result from invariant MAIT and iNKT cells. Insertions were fewer in abundant cord blood beta clonotypes, whereas memory repertoires showed none of this pattern. Conclusions rested on cross-sectional statistics rather than following the same donors.

Via MiXCR, TCRdb re-called the 5' RACE reads, giving one row per CDR3 protein. The data contain 520,000 or so distinct CDR3 sequences, 22% of them seen just once; the ten biggest clones take up around 0.9%. The germline V gene encodes CDR1 DFQATT and CDR2 SNEGSKA (reference sequence). With 0 bases removed from V and 0 bases from J, the gap between germline ends came to 6 bases. The CDR3 is 14 residues long. This clonotype showed up just once. What it binds is unknown. The same specimen was also included in a second study, on T cells expressing NK-cell markers. That source reports: Seven of the eight sequenced donors were classified as HCMV-seropositive, and one was classified as seronegative.

The receptor's source is a woman between 18 and 30 years old in good health. Sequencing used CD4+ T cells sorted from blood. The chain uses TRBV20-1 and TRBJ2-1; D remains ambiguous. The CDR3 spells CSARDIFSYNEQFF. The CDR3 DNA reads TGCAGTGCTAGAGATATTTTCTCCTACAATGAGCAGTTCTTC.